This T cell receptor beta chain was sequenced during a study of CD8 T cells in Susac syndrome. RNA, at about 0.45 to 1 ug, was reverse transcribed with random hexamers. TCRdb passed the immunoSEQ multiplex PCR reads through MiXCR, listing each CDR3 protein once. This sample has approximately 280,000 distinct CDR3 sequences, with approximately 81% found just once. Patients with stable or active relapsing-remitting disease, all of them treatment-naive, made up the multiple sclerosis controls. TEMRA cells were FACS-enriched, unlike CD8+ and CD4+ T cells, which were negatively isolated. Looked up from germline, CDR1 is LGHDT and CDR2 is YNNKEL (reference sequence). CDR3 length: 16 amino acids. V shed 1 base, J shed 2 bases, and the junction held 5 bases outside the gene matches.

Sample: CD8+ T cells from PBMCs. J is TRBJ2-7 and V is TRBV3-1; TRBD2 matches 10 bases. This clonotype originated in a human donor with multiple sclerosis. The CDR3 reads CASSQVTSGTPYEQYF. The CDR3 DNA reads TGTGCCAGCAGCCAAGTTACTAGCGGGACCCCCTACGAGCAGTACTTC.